Listed below are T cell receptor beta chains from one sample, sequenced in a study of blood T cell repertoires in COVID-19. Data came from immunoSEQ multiplex PCR; TCRdb stores just in-frame clones and leaves some out. The top ten clones hold 27% of a sample with roughly 200,000 clones, 75% to 90% of them seen once. Sequences were obtained from peripheral blood. The origin of the receptors is a man between 35 and 55 years old with acute or convalescent COVID-19. The CDR3 runs from the conserved cysteine through the conserved F or W. Fields, in order: clone size, D gene, J gene, V gene, CDR3 protein, CDR3 DNA. The D gene is left open where the match is weak. For some rows the clone size is stated as once, few or many, or as a class when expanded; others skip it.

NA	NA	TRBJ2-3	TRBV28	CASSGQRVRDTQYF	TGTGCCAGCAGCGGACAACGGGTACGGGATACGCAGTATTTT
NA	NA	TRBJ2-3	TRBV7-9	CASSQPTVSSRSTDTQYF	TGTGCCAGCAGCCAACCGACTGTGTCGTCGAGGAGCACAGATACGCAGTATTTT
NA	TRBD1	TRBJ1-1	TRBV4-1	CASSLPPVGQGIHTEAFF	TGCGCCAGCAGCCTTCCTCCCGTAGGACAGGGGATTCACACTGAAGCTTTCTTT
NA	TRBD2	TRBJ2-3	TRBV6-5	CASSLSGRATDTQYF	TGTGCCAGCAGTTTAAGCGGGAGGGCCACAGATACGCAGTATTTT
NA	TRBD2	TRBJ2-2	TRBV5-4	CASSPRTSGRPTGELFF	TGTGCCAGCAGCCCCCGGACTAGCGGGAGGCCCACCGGGGAGCTGTTTTTT
once	NA	TRBJ1-2	TRBV6-2/TRBV6-3	CASSYAETFYGYTF	TGTGCCAGCAGTTACGCTGAAACTTTCTATGGCTACACCTTC
NA	NA	TRBJ1-2	TRBV19	CATTGYYGYTF	TGTGCCACCACAGGGTACTATGGCTACACCTTC
NA	TRBD1	TRBJ2-1	TRBV10-2	CASKAGGVSGSYNEQFF	TGCGCCAGCAAGGCAGGGGGCGTCTCCGGCTCCTACAATGAGCAGTTCTTC
NA	NA	TRBJ2-3	TRBV7-2	CASTNTDTQYF	TGTGCCAGCACCAACACAGATACGCAGTATTTT
NA	TRBD2	TRBJ2-7	TRBV19	CASSIDLAGALFYEQYF	TGTGCCAGTAGTATAGATCTAGCGGGCGCGTTGTTCTACGAGCAGTACTTC
NA	TRBD1	TRBJ2-2	TRBV7-6	CASSLEQGRATGELFF	TGTGCCAGCAGCTTAGAACAGGGGCGCGCCACCGGGGAGCTGTTTTTT
NA	NA	TRBJ1-6	TRBV18	CASSPGGRNSPLHF	TGTGCCAGCTCACCAGGGGGCAGAAATTCACCCCTCCACTTT
NA	NA	TRBJ1-1	TRBV19	CASSIEGQYTEAFF	TGTGCCAGTAGTATAGAAGGACAGTACACTGAAGCTTTCTTT
NA	NA	TRBJ1-2	TRBV10-3	CAISESTGGGNYGYTF	TGTGCCATCAGTGAGTCGACGGGGGGCGGAAACTATGGCTACACCTTC
NA	TRBD2	TRBJ2-1	TRBV7-9	CASSLSLAGGSEQFF	TGTGCCAGCAGCTTATCACTAGCGGGAGGCAGTGAGCAGTTCTTC
NA	NA	TRBJ1-3	TRBV5-1	CASSLDYGGGKNTIYF	TGCGCCAGCAGCTTGGACTACGGGGGAGGAAAGAACACCATATATTTT
NA	NA	TRBJ1-1	TRBV19	CASSLQGPEAFF	TGTGCCAGTAGTTTGCAGGGCCCTGAAGCTTTCTTT
many	TRBD2	TRBJ2-2	TRBV10-3	CAISESSGRNTGELFF	TGTGCCATCAGTGAGTCAAGCGGGAGGAACACCGGGGAGCTGTTTTTT
NA	TRBD1	TRBJ2-1	TRBV9	CASRGQGRGNNEQFF	TGTGCCAGCAGAGGACAGGGGAGAGGGAACAATGAGCAGTTCTTC
NA	NA	TRBJ2-7	TRBV27	CASSFTGFSYEQYF	TGTGCCAGCAGTTTCACGGGGTTTTCCTACGAGCAGTACTTC
once	TRBD2	TRBJ2-5	TRBV10-3	CAISDLAGEETQYF	TGTGCCATCAGTGATTTAGCGGGAGAAGAGACCCAGTACTTC
NA	TRBD1	TRBJ2-7	TRBV19	CASSPGQGSIGYEQYF	TGTGCCAGTAGCCCGGGACAGGGATCAATTGGTTACGAGCAGTACTTC
NA	TRBD1	TRBJ1-2	TRBV7-2	CASSPGTGEYGYTF	TGTGCCAGCAGCCCTGGGACAGGGGAGTATGGCTACACCTTC
NA	TRBD2	TRBJ2-1	TRBV29-1	CSVVRQGYSGADNEQFF	TGCAGCGTTGTTCGGCAGGGGTATAGCGGGGCGGACAATGAGCAGTTCTTC
NA	TRBD2	TRBJ2-2	TRBV3-1/TRBV3-2	CASSQPGTSGTLPGELFF	TGTGCCAGCAGCCAGCCCGGGACTAGCGGGACACTACCCGGGGAGCTGTTTTTT
NA	TRBD1	TRBJ1-1	TRBV19	CASSTYRDREAFF	TGTGCCAGTAGTACCTACCGGGACAGAGAAGCTTTCTTT
NA	NA	TRBJ1-1	TRBV30	CAWNEPGTNTEAFF	TGTGCCTGGAATGAGCCGGGAACCAACACTGAAGCTTTCTTT
NA	NA	TRBJ1-2	TRBV6-4	CASSDSGGYGYTF	TGTGCCAGCAGTGACTCCGGAGGCTATGGCTACACCTTC
NA	NA	TRBJ2-1	TRBV27	CASSPRSSYNEQFF	TGTGCCAGCAGCCCTAGGAGCTCCTACAATGAGCAGTTCTTC
NA	NA	TRBJ2-5	TRBV11-2	CASSLDRGTWETQYF	TGTGCCAGCAGCTTAGATAGGGGGACCTGGGAGACCCAGTACTTC
NA	NA	TRBJ1-5	TRBV5-1	CASSLEDSSNQPQHF	TGCGCCAGCAGCTTGGAGGACAGCAGCAATCAGCCCCAGCATTTT
NA	NA	TRBJ1-6	TRBV30	CAWSSPGPNSPLHF	TGTGCCTGGAGTTCCCCCGGTCCAAATTCACCCCTCCACTTT
NA	TRBD1	TRBJ1-2	TRBV5-1	CASSFRQGENNYGYTF	TGCGCCAGCAGCTTCCGACAGGGGGAGAATAACTATGGCTACACCTTC
NA	NA	TRBJ1-5	TRBV10-3	CAISDGGDQPQHF	TGTGCCATCAGTGACGGTGGAGATCAGCCCCAGCATTTT
NA	TRBD1	TRBJ1-2	TRBV7-2	CASSTWTGGGYGYTF	TGTGCCAGCAGCACCTGGACAGGGGGTGGCTATGGCTACACCTTC
NA	NA	TRBJ1-1	TRBV3-1/TRBV3-2	CASSNRVRGLKGTEAFF	TGTGCCAGCAGCAACAGGGTGAGGGGTTTAAAGGGGACTGAAGCTTTCTTT
NA	NA	TRBJ1-5	TRBV28	CASSSRGLGNQPQHF	TGTGCCAGCAGTTCTAGGGGGTTGGGCAATCAGCCCCAGCATTTT
NA	NA	TRBJ1-2	TRBV15	CATSISGPHGYTF	TGTGCCACCAGCATCTCAGGCCCCCATGGCTACACCTTC
NA	NA	TRBJ2-2	TRBV19	CASVSTGELFF	TGTGCCAGTGTCTCCACCGGGGAGCTGTTTTTT